This T cell receptor beta chain was observed in a study of cytotoxic CD8 clonotypes in ibrutinib-treated CLL. Study-level information: The study recorded mean values of 255,043 productive templates and 90,000 to 100,000 productive rearrangements per sample. Overall study findings and caveats: Stable or contracted on treatment, public clonotypes were also uncommon. Clonality climbed at ibrutinib response, then dropped toward baseline at progression.

A note on this clone: Its target is unknown.

Some clones are missing from TCRdb's copy, which holds only in-frame ones; the method was immunoSEQ multiplex PCR. The sample consists of about 50,000 clones, approximately 87% of them appearing once. Trimming took off 5 bases at V and 2 bases at J, with 13 bases between the two ends. CDR3 length: 15 residues. The germline CDR1 and CDR2 sequences are LNHDA and SQIVND (reference sequence). The origin of this receptor is a human donor with chronic lymphocytic leukemia. This rearrangement joins TRBV19 to TRBJ2-1, with a possible D match to TRBD1 (6 bases). Sample: PBMCs, taken after 24 months of ibrutinib treatment. CDR3 coding DNA: TGTGCCAGTAGTCCACTACAGGGCGCCTACAATGAGCAGTTCTTC. Amino acids: CASSPLQGAYNEQFF.